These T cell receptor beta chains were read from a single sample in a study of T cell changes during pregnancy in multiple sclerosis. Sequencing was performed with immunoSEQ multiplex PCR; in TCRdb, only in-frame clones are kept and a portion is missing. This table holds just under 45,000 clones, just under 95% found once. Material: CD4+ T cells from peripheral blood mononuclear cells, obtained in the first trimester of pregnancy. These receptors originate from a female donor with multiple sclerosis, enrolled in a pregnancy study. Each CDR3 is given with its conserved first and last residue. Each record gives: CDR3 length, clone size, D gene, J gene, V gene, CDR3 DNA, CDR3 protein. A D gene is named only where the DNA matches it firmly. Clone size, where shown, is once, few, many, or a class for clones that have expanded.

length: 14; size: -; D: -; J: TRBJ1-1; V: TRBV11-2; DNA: TGTGCCAGCAGCCCGCGGATTTTGAACACTGAAGCTTTCTTT; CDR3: CASSPRILNTEAFF
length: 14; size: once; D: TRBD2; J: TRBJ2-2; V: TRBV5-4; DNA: TGTGCAACCCGGGGGGGGTCGAACACCGGGGAGCTGTTTTTT; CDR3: CATRGGSNTGELFF
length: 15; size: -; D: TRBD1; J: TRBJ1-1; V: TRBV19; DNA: TGTGCCAGTAGTATAGGCGCGACAGGGCGCACTGAAGCTTTCTTT; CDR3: CASSIGATGRTEAFF
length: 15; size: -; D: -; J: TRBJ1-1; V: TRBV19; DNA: TGTGCCAGTAGTATTGACGGCGGTATGAACACTGAAGCTTTCTTT; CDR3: CASSIDGGMNTEAFF
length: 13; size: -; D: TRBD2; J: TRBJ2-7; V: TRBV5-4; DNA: TGTGCCAGCAGCCAGGGACTAGCGGCCGAGCAGTACTTC; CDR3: CASSQGLAAEQYF
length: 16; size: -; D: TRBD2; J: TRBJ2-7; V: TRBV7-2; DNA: TGTGCCAGCTCAACCCAATCTAGCGGGAGGGGATACGAGCAGTACTTC; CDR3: CASSTQSSGRGYEQYF
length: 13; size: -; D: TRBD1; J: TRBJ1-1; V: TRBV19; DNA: TGTGCCAGTAGCCGACAGGGGGCTGCTGAAGCTTTCTTT; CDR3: CASSRQGAAEAFF
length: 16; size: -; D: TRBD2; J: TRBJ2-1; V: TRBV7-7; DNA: TGTGCTAGCAGCACCGGACTAGCGGGAGGGCTCGATGAGCAGTTCTTC; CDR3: CASSTGLAGGLDEQFF
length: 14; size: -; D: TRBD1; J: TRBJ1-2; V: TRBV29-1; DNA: TGCAGCGCGGAAGGGACAGGGTTAGGGTATGGCTACACCTTC; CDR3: CSAEGTGLGYGYTF
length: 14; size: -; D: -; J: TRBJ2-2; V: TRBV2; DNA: TGTGCCAGCAGTGACAGGACTAACACCGGGGAGCTGTTTTTT; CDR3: CASSDRTNTGELFF
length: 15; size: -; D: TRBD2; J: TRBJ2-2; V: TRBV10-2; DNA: TGCGCCAGCAGTGAACTAGCGGGAGCGACCGGGGAGCTGTTTTTT; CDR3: CASSELAGATGELFF
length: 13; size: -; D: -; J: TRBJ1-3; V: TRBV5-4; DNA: TGTGCCAGCAGCTCGGGTTCGGAGAACACCATATATTTT; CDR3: CASSSGSENTIYF
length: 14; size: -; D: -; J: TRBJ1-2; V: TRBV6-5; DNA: TGTGCCAGCAGTTACTCGCGGGGCATTCTTGGCTACACCTTC; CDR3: CASSYSRGILGYTF
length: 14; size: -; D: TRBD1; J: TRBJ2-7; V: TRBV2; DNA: TGCGCCAGCAGGCCCGGGACAGGGATGTACGAGCAGTACTTC; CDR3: CASRPGTGMYEQYF
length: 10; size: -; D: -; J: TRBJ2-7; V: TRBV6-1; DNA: TGTGCCAGCAGTTACTACGAGCAGTACTTC; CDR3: CASSYYEQYF
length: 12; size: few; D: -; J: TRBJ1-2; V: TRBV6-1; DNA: TGTGCCAGCAGTGCAGGGATCTATGGCTACACCTTC; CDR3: CASSAGIYGYTF
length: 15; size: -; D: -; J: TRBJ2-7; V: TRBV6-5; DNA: TGTGCCAGCAGCCTGGGGGCGGTCGGCTCCTACGAGCAGTACTTC; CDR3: CASSLGAVGSYEQYF
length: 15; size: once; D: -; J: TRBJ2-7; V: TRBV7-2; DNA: TGTGCCAGCAGCTTAGAGGCGGTTACCTACTACGAGCAGTACTTC; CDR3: CASSLEAVTYYEQYF
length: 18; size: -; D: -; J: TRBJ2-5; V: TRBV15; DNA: TGTGCCACCAGCAGTGACCCCGCCGGGAGTCGCAAGGAAAAGACCCAGTACTTC; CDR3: CATSSDPAGSRKEKTQYF
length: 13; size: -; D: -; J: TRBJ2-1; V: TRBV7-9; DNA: TGTGCCAGCAGCCTCACCCCATCTCGGGAGCAGTTCTTC; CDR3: CASSLTPSREQFF
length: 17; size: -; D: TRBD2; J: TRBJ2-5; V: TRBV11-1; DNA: TGTGCCAGCAGCTTGGAGGGACTAGCGGGAAAGGGAGAGACCCAGTACTTC; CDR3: CASSLEGLAGKGETQYF
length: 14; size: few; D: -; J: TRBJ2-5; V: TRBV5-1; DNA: TGCGCCAGCAGCTTGGAGTCAGGGAAGAAGACCCAGTACTTC; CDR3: CASSLESGKKTQYF
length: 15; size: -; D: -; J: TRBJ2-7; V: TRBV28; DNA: TGTGCCAGCAGTTTGGCACAGGGTGGGTCCTACGAGCAGTACTTC; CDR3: CASSLAQGGSYEQYF
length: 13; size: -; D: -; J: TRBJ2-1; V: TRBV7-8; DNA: TGTGCCAGCAGCCCCAACGGGTTCAATGAGCAGTTCTTC; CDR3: CASSPNGFNEQFF
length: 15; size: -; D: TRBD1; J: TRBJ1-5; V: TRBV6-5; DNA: TGTGCCAGCAGTTACTCCCGGGACAGTTCCCAGCCCCAGCATTTT; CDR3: CASSYSRDSSQPQHF
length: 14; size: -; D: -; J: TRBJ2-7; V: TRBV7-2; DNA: TGTGCCAGCAGCTTTTCCGGAGGTGGCTACGAGCAGTACTTC; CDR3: CASSFSGGGYEQYF
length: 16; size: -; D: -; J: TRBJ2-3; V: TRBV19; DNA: TGTGCCAGTAGTCAACTCAAGGGGTTTAGCACAGATACGCAGTATTTT; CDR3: CASSQLKGFSTDTQYF
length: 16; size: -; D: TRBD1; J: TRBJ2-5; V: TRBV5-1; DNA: TGCGCCAGCAGCTTGGCCGGGGGACAGGGGGCATTGACCCAGTACTTC; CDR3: CASSLAGGQGALTQYF
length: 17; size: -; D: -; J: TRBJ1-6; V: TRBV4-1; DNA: TGCGCCAGCAGCCAACAGACACAGGGAGCTCGCGGTTCACCCCTCCACTTT; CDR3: CASSQQTQGARGSPLHF
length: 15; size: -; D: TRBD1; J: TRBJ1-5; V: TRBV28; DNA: TGTGCCAGCAGTCCGACAGGGATGGACAATCAGCCCCAGCATTTT; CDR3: CASSPTGMDNQPQHF
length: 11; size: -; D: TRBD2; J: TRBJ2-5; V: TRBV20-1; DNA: TGCAGTGCTAGGATTCAGGGACTAGGGTACTTC; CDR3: CSARIQGLGYF
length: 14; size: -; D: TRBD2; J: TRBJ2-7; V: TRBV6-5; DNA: TGTGCCAGCATGGGGCTAGCGGGTACCTACGAGCAGTACTTC; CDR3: CASMGLAGTYEQYF
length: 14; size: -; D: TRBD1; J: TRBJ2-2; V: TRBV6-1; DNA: TGTGCCAGCAGTCAACAGGGGCGGACCGGGGAGCTGTTTTTT; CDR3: CASSQQGRTGELFF
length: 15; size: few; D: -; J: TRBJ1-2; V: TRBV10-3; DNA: TGTGCCATCAGTGCGGGGGGAGCTGCTAACTATGGCTACACCTTC; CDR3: CAISAGGAANYGYTF
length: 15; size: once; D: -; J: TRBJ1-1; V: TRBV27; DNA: TGTGCCAGCAGTTTATCGATCAGAAGAGGGACTGAAGCTTTCTTT; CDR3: CASSLSIRRGTEAFF
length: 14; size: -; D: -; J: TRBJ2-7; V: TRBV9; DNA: TGTGCCAGCAGCGTAGGGAGTAGCTCCTACGAGCAGTACTTC; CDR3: CASSVGSSSYEQYF
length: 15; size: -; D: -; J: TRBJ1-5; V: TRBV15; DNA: TGTGCCACCAGCAGAGATCACGGGGGAGGCCAGCCCCAGCATTTT; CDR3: CATSRDHGGGQPQHF
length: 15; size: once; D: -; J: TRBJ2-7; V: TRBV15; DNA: TGTGCCACCAGCAGAGATGGTAGCATTTTCTACGAGCAGTACTTC; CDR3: CATSRDGSIFYEQYF
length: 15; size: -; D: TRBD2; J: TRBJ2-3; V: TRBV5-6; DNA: TGTGCCAGCAGCCGTTCTAGCGGGAGTTGGGATACGCAGTATTTT; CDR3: CASSRSSGSWDTQYF
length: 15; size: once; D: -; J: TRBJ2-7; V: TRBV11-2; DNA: TGTGCCAGCAGCTTATCCCCGCTGGCCTCCTACGAGCAGTACTTC; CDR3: CASSLSPLASYEQYF
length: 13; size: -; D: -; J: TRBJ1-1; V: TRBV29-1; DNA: TGCAGCGTTGCCCCTAAGTCGGACACTGAAGCTTTCTTT; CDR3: CSVAPKSDTEAFF
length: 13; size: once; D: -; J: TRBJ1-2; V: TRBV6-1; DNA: TGTGCCACCAGCGGAGGCGGTGGCTATGGCTACACCTTC; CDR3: CATSGGGGYGYTF
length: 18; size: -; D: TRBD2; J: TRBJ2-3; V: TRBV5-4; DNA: TGTGCCAGCAGCTTGGTTAGCGGGAGGCCTCCCGGGGCAGATACGCAGTATTTT; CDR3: CASSLVSGRPPGADTQYF
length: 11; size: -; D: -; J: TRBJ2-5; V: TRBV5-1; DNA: TGCGCCAGCAGCTTAGCGGAGACCCAGTACTTC; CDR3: CASSLAETQYF
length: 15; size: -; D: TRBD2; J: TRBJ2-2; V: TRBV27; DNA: TGTGCCAGCAGTACGACTAGCGGGAGATCCGGGGAGCTGTTTTTT; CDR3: CASSTTSGRSGELFF
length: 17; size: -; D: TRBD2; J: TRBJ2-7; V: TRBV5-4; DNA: TGTGCCAGCAGGTTTAAAAGCGGGAGGGACCCCTCCTACGAGCAGTACTTC; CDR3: CASRFKSGRDPSYEQYF
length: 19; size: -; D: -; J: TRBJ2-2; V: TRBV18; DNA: TGTGCCAGCTCACCACTGCCACCGACACACGTCGGGGGCACCGGGGAGCTGTTTTTT; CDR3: CASSPLPPTHVGGTGELFF
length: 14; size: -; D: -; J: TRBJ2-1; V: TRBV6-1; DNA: TGTGCCAGCGAACGGGACACCGGGTACAATGAGCAGTTCTTC; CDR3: CASERDTGYNEQFF
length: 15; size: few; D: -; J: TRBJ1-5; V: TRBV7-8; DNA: TGTGCCAGCAGCTTAGCGCGGGGGGATAGTCAGCCCCAGCATTTT; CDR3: CASSLARGDSQPQHF
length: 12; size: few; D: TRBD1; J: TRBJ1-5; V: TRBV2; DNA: TGTGCCAGCAAGGAGGGGGCTCTGGCCCAGCATTTT; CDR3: CASKEGALAQHF
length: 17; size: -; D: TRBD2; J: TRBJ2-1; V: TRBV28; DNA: TGTGCCAGCAGTCCCTCTAGCGGGAGGGCCATTTCCAATGAGCAGTTCTTC; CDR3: CASSPSSGRAISNEQFF
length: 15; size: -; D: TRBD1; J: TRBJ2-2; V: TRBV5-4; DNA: TGTGCCAGCTACACTGGGACAGCAAACACCGGGGAGCTGTTTTTT; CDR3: CASYTGTANTGELFF
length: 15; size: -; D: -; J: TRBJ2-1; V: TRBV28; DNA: TGTGCCAGCAGTTACCCCGGAGGGAGTTACAATGAGCAGTTCTTC; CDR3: CASSYPGGSYNEQFF
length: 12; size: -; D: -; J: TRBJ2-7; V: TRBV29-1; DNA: TGCAGCGTTCGAGGGAACTCCTACGAGCAGTACTTC; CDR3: CSVRGNSYEQYF
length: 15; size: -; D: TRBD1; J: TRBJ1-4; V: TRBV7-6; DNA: TGTGCCAGCAGCGGCCGCGGACAGGGCTTTGAAAAACTGTTTTTT; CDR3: CASSGRGQGFEKLFF
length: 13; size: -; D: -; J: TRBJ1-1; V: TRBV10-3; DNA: TGTGCCATCAGTGAGTCTTCCCAAACTGAAGCTTTCTTT; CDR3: CAISESSQTEAFF
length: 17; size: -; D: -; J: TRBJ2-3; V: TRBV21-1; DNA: TGTGCCAGCAGCAAACCGCCGGGACTAGGAAACTCAGATACGCAGTATTTT; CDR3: CASSKPPGLGNSDTQYF
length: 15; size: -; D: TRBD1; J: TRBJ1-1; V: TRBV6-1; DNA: TGTGCCAGCACCCTGGACAGGGGGGAGAACACTGAAGCTTTCTTT; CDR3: CASTLDRGENTEAFF